The clone carrying this TCR beta chain has at least ten counts. Its antigen is undetermined. These data come from a study of identical twins. Using its own MiXCR run on the 5' RACE reads, TCRdb lists one record per CDR3 protein. The data show 690,000 or so distinct CDR3 sequences, 5.5% to 6.5% seen once. Study-wide results and limits: The degree of excess twin sharing was weaker in beta out-of-frame sequences.

Germline trimming cut 3 bases from V and 6 bases from J; bases unmatched to any gene: 17. This CDR3 contains 19 residues. The material sequenced was naive T cells sorted from blood. The receptor's source is a man younger than 30 in good health. The chain employs TRBV12-3 or TRBV12-4 and TRBJ2-1, with 10 positions matching TRBD2. CDR3 nucleotides: TGTGCCAGCAGTTTCCAGGGAGCCCTTATAGCGGGAGGAATCAATGAGCAGTTCTTC. Protein sequence: CASSFQGALIAGGINEQFF.